Each of the 5 T cell receptor beta chains below was sequenced from the same sample in a study of cytomegalovirus exposure and HLA in healthy donors. The PCR used 60 Vbeta and 13 Jbeta primers. Generated by immunoSEQ multiplex PCR, the TCRdb table keeps only in-frame clones and is missing some. Its clone listing holds 65,000 to 95,000 clones. The sequenced sample was PBMCs. The receptors shown here come from a female donor in good health and CMV-seropositive.

This chain uses TRBV5-5 with TRBJ2-2; TRBD2 aligns across 7 bases. CDR1 SGHKS and CDR2 YYEKEE come from the germline V gene (reference sequence). The CDR3 has 17 residues. With V trimmed by 1 base and J by 5 bases, 11 bases remained unmatched. CDR3 coding DNA: TGTGCCAGCAGCTTGCCAAGCGGGGCCTTGTTGACCGGGGAGCTGTTTTTT. The encoded protein is CASSLPSGALLTGELFF. Variable domain in full (rest from reference TRBV5-5 and TRBJ2-2): DAGVTQSPTHLIKTRGQQVTLRCSPISGHKSVSWYQQVLGQGPQFIFQYYEKEERGRGNFPDRFSARQFPNYSSELNVNALLLGDSALYLCASSLPSGALLTGELFFGEGSRLTVL.

The J gene is TRBJ1-5, the V gene TRBV7-8, with D maybe TRBD1 (5 bases). The CDR3 has 15 amino acids. Germline V gene lookup returns CDR1 SGHVS and CDR2 FQNEAQ. The germline V and J ends were trimmed by 5 bases and 7 bases, with 18 bases remaining between them. This chain's CDR3 is CASSPQGGSGQPQHF. Here the CDR3 DNA reads TGTGCCAGCAGCCCTCAGGGAGGGTCGGGCCAGCCCCAGCATTTT.

The chain couples TRBV7-2 to TRBJ2-1; possible D gene TRBD1, 5 bases. Germline V gene lookup returns CDR1 SGHTA and CDR2 FQGNSA. This CDR3 has 13 residues. V lost 3 bases and J lost 9, with 12 bases in between. The CDR3 reads CASSFDSRGEQFF. In DNA form, the CDR3 reads TGTGCCAGCAGCTTTGATAGTAGGGGTGAGCAGTTCTTC.

The chain uses TRBV11-2 and TRBJ2-3, with a weak D call TRBD2 (5 bases). The germline V gene has CDR1 SGHAT and CDR2 FQNNGV. The CDR3 contains 15 residues. The V end was cut by 7 bases, the J end by 2 bases, with 16 bases between. DNA of the CDR3: TGTGCCAGCAAACCCCGGGGTAGAAACACAGATACGCAGTATTTT. Protein: CASKPRGRNTDTQYF.

The genes are TRBV4-3 and TRBJ1-1; 10 bases agree with TRBD1. Germline V lookup: CDR1 LGHNA, CDR2 YSLEER. V lost 4 bases, J lost 2 bases, and 4 bases stayed unmatched. The CDR3 length is 15 residues. CDR3 region: CASSRGTGVNTEAFF. In DNA, the CDR3 is TGCGCCAGCAGCCGAGGGACAGGGGTAAACACTGAAGCTTTCTTT.